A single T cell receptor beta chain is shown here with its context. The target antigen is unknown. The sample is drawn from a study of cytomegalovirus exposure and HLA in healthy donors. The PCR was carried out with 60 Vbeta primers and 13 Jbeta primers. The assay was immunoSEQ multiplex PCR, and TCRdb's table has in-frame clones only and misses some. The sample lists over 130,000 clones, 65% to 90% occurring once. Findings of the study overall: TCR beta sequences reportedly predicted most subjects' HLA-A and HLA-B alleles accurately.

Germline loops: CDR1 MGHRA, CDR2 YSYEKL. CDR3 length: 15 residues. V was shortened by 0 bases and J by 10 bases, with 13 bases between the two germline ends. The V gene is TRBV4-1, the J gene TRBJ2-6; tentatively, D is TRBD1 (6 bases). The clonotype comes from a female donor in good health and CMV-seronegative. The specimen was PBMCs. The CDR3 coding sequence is TGCGCCAGCAGCCAAGATAGGGGGAATGGGAACGTCCTGACTTTC. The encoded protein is CASSQDRGNGNVLTF.